This TCR beta chain derives from a study of blood T cell repertoires in COVID-19. As for the study in general: Samples taken during acute and convalescent COVID-19 were collected in the United States, Italy and Spain. The cDNA or gDNA used as material had been derived from T cells, B-cell-depleted T cells, or PBMCs.

Germline V gene lookup returns CDR1 LNHDA and CDR2 SQIVND (reference sequence). The CDR3 sequence is 13 residues long. V was pared by 4 bases and J by 5 bases, with 9 bases between. Profiling relied on immunoSEQ multiplex PCR, and the TCRdb table lists in-frame clones only, not all of them. The sample includes over 200,000 clones, 88% of them seen just once. The chain links TRBV19 to TRBJ1-5; D possibly corresponds to TRBD1 (5 bases). The TCR was taken from a man aged 40-49 years with acute or convalescent COVID-19. The sample consisted of peripheral blood. CDR3: CASSTDSHQPQHF. The CDR3, as DNA: TGTGCCAGTAGTACCGACAGTCATCAGCCCCAGCATTTT.